This section outlines one TCR beta chain sequence together with its context. The antigen is undetermined. This sample is part of a study of cytomegalovirus exposure and HLA in healthy donors. Overall study findings and caveats: As immune exposure information, only CMV serostatus was available. Excluded: some indistinguishable V segments such as TRBV6-2 and TRBV6-3. Productive rates of about 90% or about 30% were seen for most TCR beta V segments in an earlier analysis.

Germline V CDR1 and CDR2: SGHNT, YYREEE (reference sequence). V lost 1 base and J lost 6, with 11 bases in between. The length of the CDR3 is 13 residues. Primers: 60 Vbeta forward and 13 Jbeta reverse. Assay used: immunoSEQ multiplex PCR; TCRdb lists only in-frame clones, some missing. The sample shows under 200,000 clones, and less than 6.5% sits with its ten largest clones. Material for sequencing was PBMCs. The receptor was derived from a man under 40 in good health and CMV-seronegative. The rearrangement joins TRBV5-4 to TRBJ2-7, with D possibly being TRBD2 (6 bases). CDR3 region: CASSLPGLPEQYF. The CDR3 DNA is TGTGCCAGCAGCTTGCCGGGACTCCCCGAGCAGTACTTC.